These 30 T cell receptor beta chains were sequenced from one sample in a study of control samples from healthy donors and cancer patients. Clones were sequenced by immunoSEQ multiplex PCR, and TCRdb holds only the in-frame ones, with some missing. The sample lists about 150,000 clones, 80% to 95% seen once, with more than 4.5% in the top ten. The sequencing input was blood. The receptors come from a man between 18 and 29 years old in good health.

The chain has TRBV19 and TRBJ2-7; TRBD1 matches 9 bases. CDR3 length: 14 amino acids. The V segment lost 7 bases and the J segment 8 bases; nucleotides outside the gene matches: 12. CDR1 and CDR2 (germline): LNHDA, SQIVND (reference sequence). CDR3 region: CASKARDRESQQYF. CDR3 coding DNA: TGTGCCAGTAAGGCCCGGGACAGGGAAAGCCAGCAGTACTTC.

The CDR3: CASSQRDSYGYTF. CDR3 sequence (DNA): TGTGCCAGCAGCCAGAGGGACAGCTATGGCTACACCTTC. V usage is TRBV13 and J usage is TRBJ1-2; TRBD1 agrees at 7 bases. Trimming at V came to 5 bases and at J to 4 bases, leaving 4 bases not matched to a gene. The CDR3 is 13 amino acids. The germline V gene encodes CDR1 PRHDT and CDR2 FYEKMQ (reference sequence).

The chain links TRBV5-1 to TRBJ1-6; no firm D call. Germline V gives CDR1 SGHRS, CDR2 YFSETQ. The length of the CDR3 is 16 residues. Trimming pared 3 bases from V and 7 bases from J, leaving 17 bases between. CDR3 in amino acids: CASSSSGVTGNSPLHF. DNA of the CDR3: TGCGCCAGCAGCTCTAGCGGAGTAACCGGGAATTCACCCCTCCACTTT.

The genes are TRBV5-1 and TRBJ1-3; 7 bases fit TRBD1. Looked up from germline, CDR1 is SGHRS and CDR2 is YFSETQ. V dropped 0 bases and J dropped 4; count of bases not matched to a gene: 7. The CDR3 runs to 16 residues. Here the CDR3 DNA reads TGCGCCAGCAGCTTGGTGGGGACAGTGGGAGGAAACACCATATATTTT. Translation gives CASSLVGTVGGNTIYF.

The V call is TRBV6-5, the J call TRBJ1-1; D possibly corresponds to TRBD1 (5 bases). V lost 2 bases and J lost 1, with 11 bases in between. The CDR3 covers 15 residues. Looked up from germline, CDR1 is MNHEY and CDR2 is SVGAGI. CDR3 loop: CASSYRRGSNTEAFF. In nucleotides, the CDR3 is TGTGCCAGCAGTTACCGGAGGGGATCGAACACTGAAGCTTTCTTT.

The chain combines TRBV5-4 with TRBJ2-2, with D perhaps matching TRBD1 or TRBD2 (5 bases each). V was pared by 3 bases and J by 11 bases, with 11 bases between. The CDR3 contains 12 residues. Germline-derived CDR1 and CDR2 are SGHNT and YYREEE (reference sequence). CDR3 loop: CASSSRDVELFF. The CDR3 region has the DNA TGTGCCAGCAGCTCCAGGGACGTCGAGCTGTTTTTT.

The V gene is TRBV6-5, the J gene TRBJ1-3, with D possibly being TRBD1 (5 bases). Germline assignment: CDR1 MNHEY and CDR2 SVGAGI. This CDR3 region has 14 residues. The V gene lost 4 bases and the J gene lost 2 bases, with 9 bases spanning the gap. This CDR3 is CASSLGLTGNTIYF. Written as DNA, the CDR3 is TGTGCCAGCAGTTTGGGACTTACTGGAAACACCATATATTTT.

The chain couples TRBV19 to TRBJ2-1; 13 bases match TRBD2. V trimming: 3 bases; J trimming: 7 bases; junction bases outside the gene matches: 9. The CDR3 runs to 17 residues. Germline CDR1 LNHDA, CDR2 SQIVND (reference sequence). In nucleotides, the CDR3 is TGTGCCAGTAGTATCTCTCTACTAGCGGGAGGGCCGAATGAGCAGTTCTTC. Amino acid sequence: CASSISLLAGGPNEQFF.

This chain connects TRBV7-9 to TRBJ2-1, with 7 bases fitting TRBD1. From germline, CDR1 is SEHNR and CDR2 FQNEAQ (reference sequence). The CDR3 has 15 amino acids. V shed 5 bases, J shed 7 bases, and the junction held 11 bases outside the gene matches. In nucleotides, the CDR3 is TGTGCCAGCAGCGCGCCTCTGACAGGGATGAATGAGCAGTTCTTC. Translating it yields CASSAPLTGMNEQFF.

This chain uses TRBV10-3 with TRBJ1-2; D remains unclear. V was shortened by 4 bases and J by 4 bases, with 13 bases between the two germline ends. Germline CDR1 is ENHRY and CDR2 is SYGVKD. The CDR3 runs 14 residues. CDR3: CAISVTLSSYGYTF. The DNA for the CDR3 is TGTGCCATCAGTGTCACTCTTTCGAGCTATGGCTACACCTTC.

Of note for this clone: The CDR3 ends on some other residue instead of the conserved phenylalanine or tryptophan, so this is likely a read error. No DNA is shown, since the ends of the CDR3 on it are uncertain; the CDR3 is the one TCRdb lists. The genes are TRBV19 and TRBJ2-7; the D call of TRBD1 is as the table states it, not checked on the DNA. Looked up from germline, CDR1 is LNHDA and CDR2 is SQIVND (reference sequence). The CDR3 is 9 residues long, counting both termini. CDR3 loop: CASSMADKI.

This chain links TRBV4-1 with TRBJ2-7, with 9 nucleotides matching TRBD1. The V segment lost 0 bases and the J segment 6 bases; nucleotides outside the gene matches: 6. Germline V CDR1 and CDR2: MGHRA, YSYEKL. The CDR3 length is 15 residues. DNA of the CDR3: TGCGCCAGCAGCCAAGAGGACAGGGGAAGGGGCGAGCAGTACTTC. This encodes CASSQEDRGRGEQYF.

The chain is built from TRBV7-2 and TRBJ1-6; TRBD1 is a possible D gene (6 bases). CDR1 and CDR2 (germline): SGHTA, FQGNSA. V was pared by 1 base and J by 7 bases, with 17 bases between. This CDR3 spans 17 amino acids. This CDR3 is CASSLVGTGHSNSPLHF. The CDR3 coding sequence is TGTGCCAGCAGCTTAGTAGGAACAGGGCATTCAAATTCACCCCTCCACTTT.

The CDR3 DNA reads TGCGCCAGCAGCCAAGATATGGAGGGGACAGATACGCAGTATTTT. Translated, it gives CASSQDMEGTDTQYF. This sequence joins TRBV4-3 and TRBJ2-3, with D tentatively TRBD2 (6 bases). The CDR3 is made up of 15 amino acids. Germline CDR1 and CDR2: LGHNA and YSLEER. V was clipped by 0 bases and J by 3 bases, with 10 bases between them.

V usage is TRBV12-5 and J usage is TRBJ2-3, with D perhaps TRBD1 (5 bases). This CDR3 spans 12 amino acids. The germline V gene encodes CDR1 LGHNT and CDR2 FRNRAP. V lost 6 bases, J lost 7 bases, and 11 bases lay in between. CDR3 nucleotides: TGTGCTAGTGGCCCTGGGGCTTATACGCAGTATTTT. Protein product: CASGPGAYTQYF. Variable domain in full (rest from reference TRBV12-5 and TRBJ2-3): DARVTQTPRHKVTEMGQEVTMRCQPILGHNTVFWYRQTMMQGLELLAYFRNRAPLDDSGMPKDRFSAEMPDATLATLKIQPSEPRDSAVYFCASGPGAYTQYFGPGTRLTVL.

This clone was counted a single time. This chain links TRBV15 with TRBJ2-7; D unclear. Trimming took 4 bases from V and 2 from J, leaving 9 bases between them. The CDR3 is made up of 13 amino acids. Per the germline V gene, CDR1 is LNHNV and CDR2 is YYDKDF (reference sequence). CDR3 amino acids: CATSTDGPYEQYF. Written as DNA, the CDR3 is TGTGCCACCAGCACCGACGGACCCTACGAGCAGTACTTC.

CDR3 region: CASSLEETQYF. In DNA, the CDR3 is TGTGCCAGCAGCTTGGAGGAGACCCAGTACTTC. The chain uses TRBV5-4 and TRBJ2-5; no clear D gene. The germline V gene encodes CDR1 SGHNT and CDR2 YYREEE (reference sequence). This CDR3 is built from 11 residues. Trimming removed 0 bases at V and 5 bases at J, with 2 bases between.

The rearrangement uses TRBV24-1 and TRBJ2-5; 10 bases are shared with TRBD2. The CDR3 is 17 amino acids. Trimming at V came to 2 bases and at J to 2 bases, leaving 7 bases not matched to a gene. Germline V CDR1 and CDR2: KGHDR, SFDVKD. Here the CDR3 reads CATSDSRGSGGQETQYF. CDR3 sequence (DNA): TGTGCCACCAGTGATTCCCGGGGTAGCGGGGGGCAAGAGACCCAGTACTTC.

The chain employs TRBV6-5 and TRBJ2-7, with D perhaps matching TRBD1 (6 bases). V lost 6 bases, J lost 2 bases, and 14 bases lay in between. CDR3 size: 14 residues. Germline lookup yields CDR1 MNHEY and CDR2 SVGAGI. CDR3 residues: CASSLDRFPYEQYF. The DNA of the CDR3 is TGTGCCAGCAGCTTAGACAGGTTCCCCTACGAGCAGTACTTC.

This clone was counted a single time. J is TRBJ2-7 and V is TRBV6-6; the D gene is possibly TRBD1 (5 bases). Germline CDR1 reads MNHNY; CDR2 reads SVGAGI (reference sequence). Trimming took 5 bases from V and 1 from J, leaving 18 bases between them. CDR3 size: 16 residues. CDR3 sequence: CASSPFDRQTSYEQYF. The DNA for the CDR3 is TGTGCCAGCAGTCCCTTCGACAGACAGACTTCCTACGAGCAGTACTTC.

The chain links TRBV13 to TRBJ1-5; D is unresolved. Germline V CDR1 and CDR2: PRHDT, FYEKMQ (reference sequence). The CDR3 totals 12 residues. Deletions cut 3 bases from V and 3 bases from J, with 3 bases between. The CDR3 region has the DNA TGTGCCAGCAGCTTTTCCAATCAGCCCCAGCATTTT. Translated: CASSFSNQPQHF.

A single count supports this clone. V and J are TRBV11-2 and TRBJ1-1; tentatively, D is TRBD1 (6 bases). Trimming pared 3 bases from V and 5 bases from J, leaving 10 bases between. The CDR3 covers 13 residues. From germline, CDR1 is SGHAT and CDR2 FQNNGV. CDR3 amino acids: CASSLTGMTEAFF. CDR3 coding DNA: TGTGCCAGCAGCTTGACAGGCATGACTGAAGCTTTCTTT.

V usage is TRBV7-2 and J usage is TRBJ2-5, with TRBD2 matching 7 bases. Trimming removed 3 bases from V and 5 bases from J; junction bases left unmatched: 9. This CDR3 comprises 15 residues. The germline CDR1 and CDR2 sequences are SGHTA and FQGNSA. Written as DNA, the CDR3 is TGTGCCAGCAGCTTCCACGGGGGAGGGCTGGAGACCCAGTACTTC. Translated, it gives CASSFHGGGLETQYF.

This chain uses TRBV5-1 with TRBJ1-6, with D possibly being TRBD1 (5 bases). V was clipped by 0 bases and J by 10 bases, with 8 bases between them. Germline CDR1 and CDR2: SGHRS and YFSETQ. The CDR3 is 13 amino acids. The CDR3 protein is CASSLAGRSPLHF. For the CDR3, the DNA is TGCGCCAGCAGCTTGGCGGGACGATCACCCCTCCACTTT.

The chain couples TRBV3-1 (or the pseudogene TRBV3-2) to TRBJ2-2; D unresolved. With 6 bases removed from V and 2 bases from J, the gap between germline ends came to 7 bases. Germline V gives CDR1 LGHDT, CDR2 YNNKEL (reference sequence). The CDR3 sequence is 13 residues long. The CDR3 is CASSPTNTGELFF. DNA for the CDR3: TGTGCCAGCAGTCCGACCAACACCGGGGAGCTGTTTTTT.

The chain is built from TRBV6-6 and TRBJ1-2; D gene ambiguous. This CDR3 has 12 amino acids. V lost 5 bases and J 3 bases, leaving 7 bases between the germline ends. In germline, CDR1 is MNHNY, CDR2 SVGAGI (reference sequence). CDR3 sequence: CASSQEDYGYTF. Here the CDR3 DNA reads TGTGCCAGCAGTCAAGAGGACTATGGCTACACCTTC.

The rearrangement joins TRBV29-1 to TRBJ2-1, with 8 bases matching TRBD1. CDR1 and CDR2 from the germline V gene are SQVTM and ANQGSEA. The V segment lost 5 bases and the J segment 5 bases; nucleotides outside the gene matches: 5. There are 13 residues in the CDR3. CDR3 sequence reads: CSVLQDRDNEQFF. The DNA for the CDR3 is TGCAGCGTTTTACAGGACAGGGACAATGAGCAGTTCTTC.

The rearrangement links TRBV6-2 or TRBV6-3 to TRBJ2-1, with D uncertain. Looked up from germline, CDR1 is MNHEY and CDR2 is SVGEGT. The length of the CDR3 is 11 residues. V lost 6 bases to trimming and J lost 9 bases, with 9 bases between them. In nucleotides, the CDR3 is TGTGCCAGCAGGTACCCCCCTGAGCAGTTCTTC. It translates to CASRYPPEQFF.

The chain joins TRBV28 to TRBJ1-5; tentative D call: TRBD1 (5 bases). Trimming shortened V by 8 bases and J by 3 bases, and 8 bases separated the two germline ends. The CDR3 contains 12 residues. CDR1 MDHEN and CDR2 SYDVKM come from the germline V gene. The CDR3 here is CASRTFNQPQHF. For the CDR3, the DNA is TGTGCCAGCCGGACATTCAATCAGCCCCAGCATTTT. Complete variable domain (other parts from reference TRBV28 and TRBJ1-5): DVKVTQSSRYLVKRTGEKVFLECVQDMDHENMFWYRQDPGLGLRLIYFSYDVKMKEKGDIPEGYSVSREKKERFSLILESASTNQTSMYLCASRTFNQPQHFGDGTRLSIL.

V usage is TRBV30 and J usage is TRBJ1-2; D is uncertain. This CDR3 is 14 amino acids long. Germline V lookup: CDR1 GTSNPN, CDR2 SVGIG (reference sequence). V lost 2 bases and J lost 2, with 12 bases in between. CDR3 sequence: CAWSNRSWNYGYTF. CDR3 nucleotides: TGTGCCTGGAGTAACCGGAGTTGGAACTATGGCTACACCTTC.